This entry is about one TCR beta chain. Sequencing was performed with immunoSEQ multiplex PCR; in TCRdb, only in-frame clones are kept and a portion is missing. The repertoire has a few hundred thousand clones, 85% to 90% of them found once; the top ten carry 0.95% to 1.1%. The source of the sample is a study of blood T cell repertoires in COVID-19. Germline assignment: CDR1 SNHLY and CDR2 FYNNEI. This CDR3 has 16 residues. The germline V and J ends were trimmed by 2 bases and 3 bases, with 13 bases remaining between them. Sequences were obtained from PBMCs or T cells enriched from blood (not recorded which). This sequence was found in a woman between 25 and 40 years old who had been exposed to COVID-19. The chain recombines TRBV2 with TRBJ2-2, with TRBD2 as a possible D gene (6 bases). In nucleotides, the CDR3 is TGTGCCAGCAGTGAATACCGAGGGGAGGACACCGGGGAGCTGTTTTTT. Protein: CASSEYRGEDTGELFF.